This T cell receptor (beta chain) was documented in a study of T cell repertoires in cytomegalovirus infection. Study background: An indication of both CMV infection and matching HLA type came from public TCR beta signatures.

This clonotype was picked up many times. Its antigen is currently unknown. TCRdb processed the reads anew with MiXCR; each CDR3 protein has one entry. In the table there are approximately 500,000 distinct CDR3 sequences, approximately 15% of which are singletons. General observations from the study: Adding up the frequency of public TCR beta families identified people who carried CMV plus the relevant HLA. Dominating the ex vivo response were TCR beta clonotypes that were CMV-specific and HLA-C-restricted.

The CDR3 totals 15 residues. CDR1 and CDR2 (germline): SGHTA, FQGTGA. V was pared by 5 bases and J by 1 base, with 12 bases between. The clonotype was recovered from a human donor in good health (CMV status not recorded). Some clones in this sample may be carry-over from other donors' samples. This chain uses TRBV7-3 with TRBJ1-5, with D uncertain. The sample taken for sequencing was CD8+ T cells from PBMCs. The CDR3 sequence: CASSEAGVSNQPQHF. Here the CDR3 DNA reads TGTGCCAGCAGCGAGGCCGGGGTGAGCAATCAGCCCCAGCATTTT.